This entry lists 14 T cell receptor beta chains sequenced from one sample in a study of PD-1 blockade in mismatch repair-deficient tumors. Clones were read by immunoSEQ multiplex PCR, and TCRdb kept only the in-frame ones, dropping some. The table records about 66,000 clones, about 72% of them present only once. The sequencing used peripheral blood, collected 2 weeks after starting pembrolizumab. These TCRs come from an adult with mismatch repair-deficient cancer.

The V gene is TRBV27, the J gene TRBJ2-7; D gene ambiguous. Germline values: CDR1 MNHEY, CDR2 SMNVEV (reference sequence). The CDR3 loop spans 13 amino acids. The V gene lost 5 bases and the J gene lost 6 bases, with 14 bases spanning the gap. The CDR3 region is CASSLSGSPEQYF. As DNA, the CDR3 is TGTGCCAGCAGTCTCTCGGGTAGCCCCGAGCAGTACTTC.

The genes are TRBV19 and TRBJ2-5; D is ambiguous. The germline V and J ends were trimmed by 3 bases and 2 bases, with 7 bases remaining between them. The CDR3 runs 13 residues. The germline V gene encodes CDR1 LNHDA and CDR2 SQIVND (reference sequence). CDR3 sequence (DNA): TGTGCCAGTAGTATTGACCGACAAGAGACCCAGTACTTC. Protein: CASSIDRQETQYF.

The V gene is TRBV7-2, the J gene TRBJ2-5; a weak D match, TRBD2 (5 bases). V dropped 4 bases and J dropped 4 bases, with 10 bases sitting between them. Germline lookup yields CDR1 SGHTA and CDR2 FQGNSA. The CDR3 extends over 13 amino acids. The CDR3 spells CASSYRAGETQYF. The CDR3 DNA reads TGTGCCAGCAGCTATCGGGCGGGAGAGACCCAGTACTTC.

This clone was recorded a few times. V gene TRBV18 combines with J gene TRBJ1-1, with D perhaps TRBD1 (5 bases). V was pared by 3 bases and J by 1 base, with 21 bases between. Germline CDR1 reads KGHSH; CDR2 reads LQKENI. CDR3 length: 18 amino acids. CDR3 coding DNA: TGTGCCAGCTCACCCGAATGGGGGTTCACAGAGAGGAACACTGAAGCTTTCTTT. Its translation is CASSPEWGFTERNTEAFF.

The J gene is TRBJ2-1, the V gene TRBV7-3; D might be TRBD2 (6 bases). The CDR3 loop spans 14 amino acids. The ends were cut back, 5 bases at V and 9 bases at J, with 17 bases in the middle. Germline values: CDR1 SGHTA, CDR2 FQGTGA. The CDR3 DNA reads TGTGCCAGCAGCCCTGGGGGAGGTAGGGGTGAGCAGTTCTTC. This translates into CASSPGGGRGEQFF.

The chain uses TRBV18 and TRBJ2-7; 10 bases match TRBD2. The germline V gene encodes CDR1 KGHSH and CDR2 LQKENI. J gave up 4 bases and V 5 bases, and 5 bases lay outside the gene matches. The CDR3 is made up of 14 amino acids. CDR3 sequence reads: CASSSSGRGYEQYF. CDR3 DNA sequence: TGTGCCAGCTCATCTAGCGGGAGAGGTTACGAGCAGTACTTC. Full variable domain (outside the CDR3, taken from reference TRBV18 and TRBJ2-7): NAGVMQNPRHLVRRRGQEARLRCSPMKGHSHVYWYRQLPEEGLKFMVYLQKENIIDESGMPKERFSAEFPKEGPSILRIQQVVRGDSAAYFCASSSSGRGYEQYFGPGTRLTVT.

The CDR3 sequence: CASSSRTSNNEQFF. The DNA for the CDR3 is TGTGCCAGCAGCTCCCGAACATCAAACAATGAGCAGTTCTTC. The chain employs TRBV7-8 and TRBJ2-1, with D unclear. CDR1 and CDR2 (germline): SGHVS, FQNEAQ. The CDR3 is 14 residues long. V was cut by 4 bases and J by 5 bases, with 12 bases left in between. Full variable domain (rest looked up from reference TRBV7-8 and TRBJ2-1): GAGVSQSPRYKVAKRGQDVALRCDPISGHVSLFWYQQALGQGPEFLTYFQNEAQLDKSGLPSDRFFAERPEGSVSTLKIQRTQQEDSAVYLCASSSRTSNNEQFFGPGTRLTVL.

This clone was found a few times. The V and J genes are TRBV11-2 and TRBJ1-4; unclear D gene. The V end was cut by 2 bases, the J end by 0 bases, with 13 bases between. This CDR3 region has 17 residues. CDR1 SGHAT and CDR2 FQNNGV come from the germline V gene. Written as DNA, the CDR3 is TGTGCCAGCAGCTTATTTTGGTCGCTCTCAACTAATGAAAAACTGTTTTTT. It is translated as CASSLFWSLSTNEKLFF.

V and J are TRBV7-8 and TRBJ1-1; D is possibly TRBD1 (5 bases). Germline CDR1 SGHVS, CDR2 FQNEAQ. This CDR3 has 15 residues. Trimming took off 1 base at V and 1 base at J, with 10 bases between the two ends. CDR3 residues: CASSLDGGGNTEAFF. CDR3 DNA sequence: TGTGCCAGCAGCTTAGATGGGGGGGGGAACACTGAAGCTTTCTTT.

The CDR3 protein is CASSPSGVGEQYF. The CDR3 DNA sequence: TGTGCCAGTAGTCCGAGCGGGGTGGGCGAGCAGTACTTC. The chain links TRBV19 to TRBJ2-7; 7 bases line up with TRBD2. The CDR3 totals 13 residues. The V segment lost 5 bases and the J segment 6 bases; nucleotides outside the gene matches: 7. Germline CDR1 LNHDA, CDR2 SQIVND (reference sequence).

The V and J genes are TRBV28 and TRBJ1-5; D call uncertain. The V end was cut by 5 bases, the J end by 5 bases, with 10 bases between. The germline V gene has CDR1 MDHEN and CDR2 SYDVKM. The CDR3 runs 13 residues. The CDR3 loop is CASSPPGDQPQHF. The CDR3 DNA is TGTGCCAGCAGTCCCCCTGGGGATCAGCCCCAGCATTTT.

The chain carries TRBV7-9 and TRBJ2-7; no clear D. The CDR3 covers 13 residues. Deletions cut 0 bases from V and 0 bases from J, with 3 bases between. CDR1 and CDR2 from the germline V gene are SEHNR and FQNEAQ (reference sequence). The chain's CDR3 is CASSLAYSYEQYF. The CDR3, as DNA: TGTGCCAGCAGCTTAGCATACTCCTACGAGCAGTACTTC.

The sample holds a few counts of this clone. The rearrangement uses TRBV15 and TRBJ1-2; 7 positions agree with TRBD1. This CDR3 is 15 amino acids long. Germline trimming cut 0 bases from V and 7 bases from J; bases unmatched to any gene: 8. Germline assignment: CDR1 LNHNV and CDR2 YYDKDF (reference sequence). The DNA for the CDR3 is TGTGCCACCAGCAGAGATCGACAGGGAGGGTTTGGCTACACCTTC. Encoded protein: CATSRDRQGGFGYTF.

The J gene is TRBJ2-2, the V gene TRBV19; D possibly matches TRBD1 or TRBD2 (6 bases each). This CDR3 spans 14 amino acids. The V end was cut by 5 bases, the J end by 3 bases, with 10 bases between. Per the germline V gene, CDR1 is LNHDA and CDR2 is SQIVND (reference sequence). CDR3 sequence (DNA): TGTGCCAGTAGTTACGGGGGCCACACCGGGGAGCTGTTTTTT. Its translation: CASSYGGHTGELFF.